Included here is one T cell receptor beta chain sequence, with context. V dropped 8 bases and J dropped 8 bases, with 16 bases sitting between them. The CDR3 totals 13 residues. Using immunoSEQ multiplex PCR, the repertoire was profiled, and TCRdb retains in-frame clones only, with some absent. The table records roughly 140,000 clones, more than 85% of them present only once. This specimen comes from a study of T cell responses to AZD1222 COVID-19 vaccine. Sequenced here: peripheral blood, sampled after recovery from COVID-19. V usage is TRBV12-3 or TRBV12-4 and J usage is TRBJ2-1; D possibly corresponds to TRBD1 (6 bases). This TCR was sampled from an adult who had recovered from COVID-19. CDR3 sequence reads: CASQGTRGHEQFF. As DNA, the CDR3 is TGTGCCAGCCAGGGGACCCGGGGCCATGAGCAGTTCTTC.